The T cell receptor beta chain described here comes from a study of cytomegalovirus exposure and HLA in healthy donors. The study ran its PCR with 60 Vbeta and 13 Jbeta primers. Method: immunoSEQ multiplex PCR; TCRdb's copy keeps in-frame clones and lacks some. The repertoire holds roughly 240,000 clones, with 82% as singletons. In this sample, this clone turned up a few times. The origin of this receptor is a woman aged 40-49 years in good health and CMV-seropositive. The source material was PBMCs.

CDR3 DNA sequence: TGTGCCACCAGCAGGGATTCTTGGGACACCCACACTGAAGCTTTCTTT. Protein: CATSRDSWDTHTEAFF. V is TRBV15 and J is TRBJ1-1, with D maybe TRBD1 (6 bases). The CDR3 is made up of 16 amino acids. Trimming took 3 bases from V and 3 from J, leaving 17 bases between them. Germline V gene lookup returns CDR1 LNHNV and CDR2 YYDKDF (reference sequence).